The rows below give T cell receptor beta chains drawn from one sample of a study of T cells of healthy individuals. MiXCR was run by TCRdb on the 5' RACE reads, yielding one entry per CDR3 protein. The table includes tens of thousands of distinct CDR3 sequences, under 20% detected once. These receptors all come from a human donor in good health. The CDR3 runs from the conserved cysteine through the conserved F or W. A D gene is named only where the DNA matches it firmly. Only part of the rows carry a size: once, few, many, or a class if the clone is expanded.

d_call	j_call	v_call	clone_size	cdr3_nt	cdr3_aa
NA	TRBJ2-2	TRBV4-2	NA	TGTGCCAGCAGCCAAGATCTTGGGGGAAGGGGCGGGGAGCTGTTTTTT	CASSQDLGGRGGELFF
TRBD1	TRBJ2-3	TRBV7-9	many	TGTGCCAGCAGCTTTCACAGGGGACACACAGATACGCAGTATTTT	CASSFHRGHTDTQYF
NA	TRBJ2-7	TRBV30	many	TGTGCCTGGGATGGGCCGCCGGTCTACGAGCAGTACTTC	CAWDGPPVYEQYF
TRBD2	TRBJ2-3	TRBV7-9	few	TGTGCCAGCAGCCCCTATAGCGGGGGCACAGATACGCAGTATTTT	CASSPYSGGTDTQYF
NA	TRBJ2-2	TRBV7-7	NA	TGTGCCAGCAGCGAAGTACAGGGCGCCGGGGAGCTGTTTTTT	CASSEVQGAGELFF
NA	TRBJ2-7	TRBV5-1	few	TGCGCCAGCAGATCGGTAGGTGGGTACGAGCAGTACTTC	CASRSVGGYEQYF
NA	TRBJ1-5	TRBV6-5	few	TGTGCCAGCAGTGAACAGGTCAATCAGCCCCAGCATTTT	CASSEQVNQPQHF
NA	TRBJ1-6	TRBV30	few	TGTGCCTGGAGTGTACGCGGAACTAATTCACCCCTCCACTTT	CAWSVRGTNSPLHF
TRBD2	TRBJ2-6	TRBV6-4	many	TGTGCCAGCAGTGAGATGGGGGGGTCTGGGGCCAACGTCCTGACTTTC	CASSEMGGSGANVLTF
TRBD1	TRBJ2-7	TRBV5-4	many	TGTGCCAGCAGCTTACCAGGGGGAACCTACGAGCAGTACTTC	CASSLPGGTYEQYF
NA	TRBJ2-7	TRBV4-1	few	TGCGCCAGCAGCCAAGGACAGGCCACTTACGAGCAGTACTTC	CASSQGQATYEQYF
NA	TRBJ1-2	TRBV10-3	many	TGTGCCATCAGTGACCAAGTGATCGCTGGCTACACCTTC	CAISDQVIAGYTF
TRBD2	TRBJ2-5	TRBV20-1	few	TGCAGTGCTAGAGAGAGCGGGGGAACCCAGTACTTC	CSARESGGTQYF
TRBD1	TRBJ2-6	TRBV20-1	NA	TGCAGTGCTAGAGGGACAGGGATTGGGGCCAACGTCCTGACTTTC	CSARGTGIGANVLTF
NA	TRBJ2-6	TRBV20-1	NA	TGCAGTGCTCAAAAGGACTCTGGGGCCAACGTCCTGACTTTC	CSAQKDSGANVLTF
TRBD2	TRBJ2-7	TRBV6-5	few	TGTGCCAGCGGGAGGGGATTTCGGTACGAGCAGTACTTC	CASGRGFRYEQYF
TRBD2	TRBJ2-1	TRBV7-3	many	TGTGCCAGCAGCCCGACTAGCGGGGGATACAATGAGCAGTTCTTC	CASSPTSGGYNEQFF
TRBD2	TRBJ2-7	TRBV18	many	TGTGCCAGCTCACCAAAAGTCTTTGGACTAGCGGGTAACTACGAGCAGTACTTC	CASSPKVFGLAGNYEQYF
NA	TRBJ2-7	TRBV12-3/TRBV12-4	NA	TGTGCCAGCAGTTCCGGGAACTACGAGCAGTACTTC	CASSSGNYEQYF
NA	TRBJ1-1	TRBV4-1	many	TGCGCCAGCAGCCAAGGGGTTTTGCGGGGGAAGAACACTGAAGCTTTCTTT	CASSQGVLRGKNTEAFF
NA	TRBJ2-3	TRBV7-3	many	TGTGCCAGCAGCCCCCAGAGCGGGACAGATACGCAGTATTTT	CASSPQSGTDTQYF
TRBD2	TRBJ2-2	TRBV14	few	TGTGCCAGCAGCCAAGCGGGCGGGAGTACCGGAACCGGGGAGCTGTTTTTT	CASSQAGGSTGTGELFF
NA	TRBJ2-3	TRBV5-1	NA	TGCGCCAGCAGCGGTAGAGATACGCAGTATTTT	CASSGRDTQYF
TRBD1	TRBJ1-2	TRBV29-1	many	TGCAGCGGGGACAGGGGGACAACCGATGGCTACACCTTC	CSGDRGTTDGYTF
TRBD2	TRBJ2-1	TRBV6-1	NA	TGTGCCAGCAGTGGGACTAGCGGGAGACGAAAGTCCTACAATGAGCAGTTCTTC	CASSGTSGRRKSYNEQFF
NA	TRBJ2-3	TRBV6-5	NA	TGTGCCAGCAGTAGACAGGCCAGCACAGATACGCAGTATTTT	CASSRQASTDTQYF
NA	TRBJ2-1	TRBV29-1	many	TGCAGCGTTCGGCCTAGCTCTAGTGAGCAGTTCTTC	CSVRPSSSEQFF
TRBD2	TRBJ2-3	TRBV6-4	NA	TGTGCCAGCAGTGACGGGACTAGCGGGACAGATACGCAGTATTTT	CASSDGTSGTDTQYF
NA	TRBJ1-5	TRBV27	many	TGTGCCAGCAGTTTTAAGGAGTTTCAGCCCCAGCATTTT	CASSFKEFQPQHF
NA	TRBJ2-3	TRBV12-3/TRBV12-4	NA	TGTGCCAGCACCAAAATCCTAGATACGCAGTATTTT	CASTKILDTQYF
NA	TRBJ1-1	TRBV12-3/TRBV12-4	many	TGTGCCAGCAACCGGGCTCGGGGCACTGAAGCTTTCTTT	CASNRARGTEAFF
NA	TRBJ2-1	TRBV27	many	TGTGCCAGCAGTCGTCTGCCCTACAATGAGCAGTTCTTC	CASSRLPYNEQFF
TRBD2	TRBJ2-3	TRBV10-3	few	TGTGCCATCAGTCTTTCTAGCGGGAGAGGGACAGATACGCAGTATTTT	CAISLSSGRGTDTQYF
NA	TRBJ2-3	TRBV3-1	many	TGTGCCAGCAGCCAAGGGGGGCCCGGGACGGCCGGAGGCACAGATACGCAGTATTTT	CASSQGGPGTAGGTDTQYF
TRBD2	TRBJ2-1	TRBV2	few	TGTGCCAGCAGCAAAGGTAGCGGGAGGTACAATGAGCAGTTCTTC	CASSKGSGRYNEQFF
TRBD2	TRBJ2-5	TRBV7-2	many	TGTGCCAGCAGCTCCAAAAGCGGGATCCAAGAGACCCAGTACTTC	CASSSKSGIQETQYF